Listed here are 23 T cell receptor beta chains from one sample, sequenced in a study of control samples from healthy donors and cancer patients. Data came from immunoSEQ multiplex PCR; TCRdb stores just in-frame clones and leaves some out. Among about 28,000 clones listed, approximately 87% were seen once. Specimen: PBMCs. These receptors originate from a woman in her thirties or forties with lung cancer.

The CDR3 DNA is TGTGCCAGCAACCCAGGGAGCAATCAGCCCCAGCATTTT. It yields the protein CASNPGSNQPQHF. This chain uses TRBV6-6 with TRBJ1-5, with a possible D match to TRBD1 (5 bases). The germline V gene has CDR1 MNHNY and CDR2 SVGAGI (reference sequence). Deletions cut 7 bases from V and 1 base from J, with 8 bases between. The CDR3 totals 13 residues.

This clone was seen a single time. The V gene is TRBV27, the J gene TRBJ2-1, with D possibly matching TRBD1 (7 bases). The CDR3 spans 15 residues. From germline, CDR1 is MNHEY and CDR2 SMNVEV (reference sequence). The V end lost 6 bases, the J end lost 4 bases, and 16 bases lay between the germline ends. The CDR3: CASSIRGTEYNEQFF. CDR3 DNA: TGTGCCAGCAGCATTCGCGGGACAGAGTACAATGAGCAGTTCTTC.

The genes are TRBV5-1 and TRBJ2-5; 13 bases fit TRBD2. This CDR3 region has 16 residues. V shed 4 bases, J shed 1 base, and the junction held 4 bases outside the gene matches. Germline V CDR1 and CDR2: SGHRS, YFSETQ. CDR3 nucleotides: TGCGCCAGCAGCATTGGACTAGCGGGGGTCCAAGAGACCCAGTACTTC. Amino acids: CASSIGLAGVQETQYF.

The J gene is TRBJ1-6, the V gene TRBV30; TRBD1 matches at 9 bases. Germline V gene lookup returns CDR1 GTSNPN and CDR2 SVGIG (reference sequence). Losses at the gene ends were 0 bases for V and 4 bases for J; bases not matched to a gene: 4. The CDR3 consists of 16 residues. This chain's CDR3 is CAWSVGQGAYNSPLHF. As DNA, the CDR3 is TGTGCCTGGAGTGTGGGACAGGGAGCTTATAATTCACCCCTCCACTTT.

With respect to this clone: Other DNA sequences in the same sample also yield this CDR3. The chain recombines TRBV9 with TRBJ2-1; TRBD1 might be the D (6 bases). From germline, CDR1 is SGDLS and CDR2 YYNGEE. V was cut by 2 bases and J by 4 bases, with 7 bases left in between. The CDR3 runs 13 residues. CDR3 in amino acids: CASSVDRYNEQFF. The CDR3 DNA follows: TGTGCCAGCAGCGTCGACAGGTACAATGAGCAGTTCTTC.

The V gene is TRBV25-1, the J gene TRBJ2-5, with D tentatively TRBD2 (6 bases). Germline V gene data show CDR1 as MGHDK and CDR2 as SYGVNS. V lost 4 bases to trimming and J lost 3 bases, with 12 bases between them. The CDR3 covers 14 residues. The CDR3 DNA reads TGTGCCAGCAGTGCACAGGCGGGGAAAGAGACCCAGTACTTC. Amino acids: CASSAQAGKETQYF.

The V and J genes are TRBV18 and TRBJ2-7; TRBD1 matches at 9 bases. Germline CDR1 KGHSH, CDR2 LQKENI. The junction had 8 bases not matched to a gene; V was cut back by 8 bases and J by 3 bases. This CDR3 is 14 amino acids long. The CDR3 nucleotides read TGTGCCAGCACGTCCGGACAGGGGTACTACGAGCAGTACTTC. Translated, it gives CASTSGQGYYEQYF. Combining the CDR3 with reference TRBV18 and TRBJ2-7 gives the whole variable domain NAGVMQNPRHLVRRRGQEARLRCSPMKGHSHVYWYRQLPEEGLKFMVYLQKENIIDESGMPKERFSAEFPKEGPSILRIQQVVRGDSAAYFCASTSGQGYYEQYFGPGTRLTVT.

In this sample, this clone turned up once. The V and J genes are TRBV7-8 and TRBJ2-1; 10 bases agree with TRBD1. Per the germline V gene, CDR1 is SGHVS and CDR2 is FQNEAQ. The J segment lost 2 bases and the V segment lost 2 bases, leaving 3 bases of the junction unmatched. The CDR3 consists of 16 residues. The CDR3 sequence: CASSLFDRGPYNEQFF. CDR3 nucleotides: TGTGCCAGCAGCTTATTCGACAGGGGGCCCTACAATGAGCAGTTCTTC.

The chain combines TRBV10-3 with TRBJ1-2; D remains ambiguous. The CDR3 runs to 13 residues. CDR1 and CDR2 (germline): ENHRY, SYGVKD. V dropped 0 bases and J dropped 4 bases, with 6 bases sitting between them. The DNA for the CDR3 is TGTGCCATCAGTGAGTCTGACTCCTATGGCTACACCTTC. Its translation is CAISESDSYGYTF.

The chain couples TRBV5-5 to TRBJ1-2; D gene uncertain. Germline CDR1 and CDR2: SGHKS and YYEKEE (reference sequence). Trimming took 2 bases from V and 7 from J, leaving 15 bases between them. This CDR3 spans 14 amino acids. The CDR3 DNA follows: TGTGCCAGCAGCTTTGGCACAGAAGCTCTTGGCTACACCTTC. Translation: CASSFGTEALGYTF.

The J gene is TRBJ1-5, the V gene TRBV6-6; D gene uncertain. The CDR3 is made up of 13 amino acids. With 4 bases removed from V and 7 bases from J, the gap between germline ends came to 11 bases. The germline V gene has CDR1 MNHNY and CDR2 SVGAGI (reference sequence). CDR3 residues: CASSWEAGQPQHF. The CDR3 nucleotides are TGTGCCAGCAGTTGGGAGGCGGGGCAGCCCCAGCATTTT.

V and J are TRBV7-2 and TRBJ1-1; maybe TRBD1 (6 bases). Trimming stripped 3 bases from V and 2 bases from J, with 7 bases between. The CDR3 consists of 13 residues. Germline CDR1 is SGHTA and CDR2 is FQGNSA. The CDR3 coding sequence is TGTGCCAGCAGCTTGGACAGTAACACTGAAGCTTTCTTT. Encoded protein: CASSLDSNTEAFF. Full variable domain (outside the CDR3, taken from reference TRBV7-2 and TRBJ1-1): GAGVSQSPSNKVTEKGKDVELRCDPISGHTALYWYRQSLGQGLEFLIYFQGNSAPDKSGLPSDRFSAERTGGSVSTLTIQRTQQEDSAVYLCASSLDSNTEAFFGQGTRLTVV.

This chain joins TRBV6-1 and TRBJ2-1; 10 nucleotides match TRBD1. Trimming removed 2 bases from V and 7 bases from J; junction bases left unmatched: 5. Germline assignment: CDR1 MNHNS and CDR2 SASEGT. This CDR3 contains 15 residues. CDR3 in DNA: TGTGCCAGCAGTGAAATCGGACAGGGGGTGAATGAGCAGTTCTTC. Translated: CASSEIGQGVNEQFF.

The V gene is TRBV19, the J gene TRBJ1-1; D perhaps matches TRBD1 (6 bases). Germline CDR1 and CDR2: LNHDA and SQIVND (reference sequence). V lost 4 bases to trimming and J lost 1 base, with 13 bases between them. The CDR3 runs to 15 residues. CDR3 bases: TGTGCCAGTAGTACACCGGGACACAAGAACACTGAAGCTTTCTTT. Encoded protein: CASSTPGHKNTEAFF.

CDR3 in amino acids: CASSQGALEKLFF. As DNA, the CDR3 is TGTGCCAGCAGCCAGGGGGCTTTGGAAAAACTGTTTTTT. The chain couples TRBV3-1 (or the pseudogene TRBV3-2) to TRBJ1-4; maybe TRBD1 (6 bases). The CDR3 is made up of 13 amino acids. CDR1 is LGHDT, CDR2 YNNKEL, per germline (reference sequence). V lost 3 bases and J 8 bases, leaving 10 bases between the germline ends.

The chain recombines TRBV6-6 with TRBJ2-7; tentatively, D is TRBD2 (6 bases). This CDR3 is 16 amino acids long. V was shortened by 7 bases and J by 1 base, with 20 bases between the two germline ends. Germline V gives CDR1 MNHNY, CDR2 SVGAGI (reference sequence). CDR3 protein: CASTPSGTSPSYEQYF. CDR3 nucleotide sequence: TGTGCCAGCACCCCAAGTGGTACTAGCCCATCCTACGAGCAGTACTTC.

V and J are TRBV15 and TRBJ2-7; the D gene is possibly TRBD1 (6 bases). CDR3 length: 14 amino acids. CDR1 is LNHNV and CDR2 is YYDKDF in the germline V gene (reference sequence). Trimming stripped 1 base from V and 3 bases from J, with 10 bases between. CDR3 nucleotides: TGTGCCACCAGCAGAGGGACAGAAGACTACGAGCAGTACTTC. Its protein product is CATSRGTEDYEQYF.

The table lists this clone with a count of one. The chain recombines TRBV11-2 with TRBJ1-2; D is uncertain. The V gene's germline CDR1 is SGHAT and CDR2 FQNNGV. The CDR3 consists of 15 residues. V lost 0 bases and J 8 bases, leaving 16 bases between the germline ends. Here the CDR3 DNA reads TGTGCCAGCAGCTTAGACAGGTCCCGAGGTTACGGCTACACCTTC. Protein: CASSLDRSRGYGYTF.

This sequence joins TRBV4-1 and TRBJ2-7; D is unclear. The CDR3 totals 17 residues. The germline V gene encodes CDR1 MGHRA and CDR2 YSYEKL. V gave up 2 bases and J gave up 2 bases, with 19 bases separating them. The CDR3 reads CASSQNPGLSSTYEQYF. CDR3 in DNA: TGCGCCAGCAGCCAAAACCCGGGCCTCAGCTCCACCTACGAGCAGTACTTC.

The rearrangement links TRBV6-1 to TRBJ1-5; D is possibly TRBD1 (5 bases). CDR1 is MNHNS and CDR2 is SASEGT in the germline V gene. The V and J ends lost 3 bases and 1 base respectively, with 10 bases between them. The CDR3 has 15 amino acids. The CDR3 region has the DNA TGTGCCAGCAGTGACCTAGACAGAAGCAATCAGCCCCAGCATTTT. It yields the protein CASSDLDRSNQPQHF.

The V gene is TRBV2, the J gene TRBJ1-1; unclear D gene. CDR3 length equals 13 residues. Germline V gene data show CDR1 as SNHLY and CDR2 as FYNNEI. Trimming cost V 11 bases and J 5 bases, with 18 bases left between them. The CDR3 DNA is TGTGCCGTCTCGGCCGGGGTAGGAACTGAAGCTTTCTTT. As protein: CAVSAGVGTEAFF.

The chain recombines TRBV5-1 with TRBJ1-2; 8 bases fit TRBD1. The CDR3 consists of 14 residues. After removal of 0 bases from V and 7 bases from J, the junction contained 5 bases not matched to a gene. CDR1 is SGHRS, CDR2 YFSETQ, per germline. The CDR3 sequence: CASSLGQGNRGYTF. The CDR3 nucleotides are TGCGCCAGCAGCTTGGGACAGGGGAATCGTGGCTACACCTTC.

The chain joins TRBV19 to TRBJ1-2; D uncertain. V was clipped by 1 base and J by 2 bases, with 5 bases between them. This CDR3 has 13 amino acids. Germline CDR1 is LNHDA and CDR2 is SQIVND (reference sequence). Here the CDR3 reads CASSIGGNYGYTF. Written as DNA, the CDR3 is TGTGCCAGTAGTATAGGAGGGAACTATGGCTACACCTTC. Full variable domain (remainder filled in from reference TRBV19 and TRBJ1-2): DGGITQSPKYLFRKEGQNVTLSCEQNLNHDAMYWYRQDPGQGLRLIYYSQIVNDFQKGDIAEGYSVSREKKESFPLTVTSAQKNPTAFYLCASSIGGNYGYTFGSGTRLTVV.